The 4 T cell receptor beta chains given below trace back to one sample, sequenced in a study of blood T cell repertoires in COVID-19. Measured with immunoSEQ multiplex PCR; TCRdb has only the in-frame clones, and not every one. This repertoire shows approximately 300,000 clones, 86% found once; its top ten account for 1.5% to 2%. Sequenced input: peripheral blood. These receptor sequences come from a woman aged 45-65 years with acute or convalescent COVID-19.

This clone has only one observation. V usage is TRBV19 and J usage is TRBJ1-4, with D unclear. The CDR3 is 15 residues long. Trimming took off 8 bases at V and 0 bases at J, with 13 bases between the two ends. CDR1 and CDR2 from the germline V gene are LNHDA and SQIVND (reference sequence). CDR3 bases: TGTGCCAGTCACAAAAGGGAGGCAACTAATGAAAAACTGTTTTTT. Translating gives CASHKREATNEKLFF. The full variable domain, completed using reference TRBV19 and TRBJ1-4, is DGGITQSPKYLFRKEGQNVTLSCEQNLNHDAMYWYRQDPGQGLRLIYYSQIVNDFQKGDIAEGYSVSREKKESFPLTVTSAQKNPTAFYLCASHKREATNEKLFFGSGTQLSVL.

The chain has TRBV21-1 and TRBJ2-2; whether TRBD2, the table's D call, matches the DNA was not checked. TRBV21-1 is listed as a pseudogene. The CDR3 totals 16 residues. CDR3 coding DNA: TGTGCCAGCAGAGGAGAGTTTCTAGTAGACTTCGGGGAGCTGTTTTTT. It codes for CASRGEFLVDFGELFF.

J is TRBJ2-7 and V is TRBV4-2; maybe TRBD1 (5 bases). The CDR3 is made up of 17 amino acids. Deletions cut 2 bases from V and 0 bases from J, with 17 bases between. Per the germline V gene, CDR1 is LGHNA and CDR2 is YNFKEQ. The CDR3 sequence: CASSQKMTVSSSYEQYF. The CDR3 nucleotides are TGTGCCAGCAGCCAAAAGATGACAGTTTCTAGCTCCTACGAGCAGTACTTC.

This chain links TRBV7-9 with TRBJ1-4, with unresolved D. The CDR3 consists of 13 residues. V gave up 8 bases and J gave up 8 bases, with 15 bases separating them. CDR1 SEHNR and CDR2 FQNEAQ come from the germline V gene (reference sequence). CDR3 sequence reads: CASAGGKEEKLFF. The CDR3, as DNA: TGTGCCAGCGCCGGCGGGAAAGAAGAAAAACTGTTTTTT.